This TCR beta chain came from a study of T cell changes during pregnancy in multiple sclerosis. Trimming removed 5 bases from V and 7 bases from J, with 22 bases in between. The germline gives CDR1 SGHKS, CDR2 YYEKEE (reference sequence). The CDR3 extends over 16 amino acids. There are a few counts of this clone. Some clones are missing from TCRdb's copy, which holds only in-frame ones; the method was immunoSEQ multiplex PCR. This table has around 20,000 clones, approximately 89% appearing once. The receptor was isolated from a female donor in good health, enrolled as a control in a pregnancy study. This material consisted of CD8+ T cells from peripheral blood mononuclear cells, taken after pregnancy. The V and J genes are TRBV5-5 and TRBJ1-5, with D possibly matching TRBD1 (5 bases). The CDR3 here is CASSRDSGRLGQPQHF. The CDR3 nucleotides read TGTGCCAGCAGTAGGGACTCGGGAAGGCTGGGACAGCCCCAGCATTTT.